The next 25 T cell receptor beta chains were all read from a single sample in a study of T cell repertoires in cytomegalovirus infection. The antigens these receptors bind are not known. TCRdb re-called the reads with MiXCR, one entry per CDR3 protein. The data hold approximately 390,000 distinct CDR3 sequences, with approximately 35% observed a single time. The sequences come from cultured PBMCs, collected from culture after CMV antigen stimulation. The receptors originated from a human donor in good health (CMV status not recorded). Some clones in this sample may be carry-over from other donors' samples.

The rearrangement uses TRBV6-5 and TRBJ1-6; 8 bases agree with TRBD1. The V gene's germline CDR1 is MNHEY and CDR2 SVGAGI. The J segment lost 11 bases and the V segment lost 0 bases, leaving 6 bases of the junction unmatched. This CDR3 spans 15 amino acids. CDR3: CASSYSDRVGTPLHF. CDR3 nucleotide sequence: TGTGCCAGCAGTTACTCGGACAGGGTCGGGACACCCCTCCACTTT.

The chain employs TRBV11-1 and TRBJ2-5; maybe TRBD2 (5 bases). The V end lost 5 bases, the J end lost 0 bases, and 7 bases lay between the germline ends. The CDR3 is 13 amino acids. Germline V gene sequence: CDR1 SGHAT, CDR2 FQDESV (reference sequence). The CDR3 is CASSGLYQETQYF. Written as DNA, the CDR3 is TGTGCCAGCAGCGGACTGTACCAAGAGACCCAGTACTTC.

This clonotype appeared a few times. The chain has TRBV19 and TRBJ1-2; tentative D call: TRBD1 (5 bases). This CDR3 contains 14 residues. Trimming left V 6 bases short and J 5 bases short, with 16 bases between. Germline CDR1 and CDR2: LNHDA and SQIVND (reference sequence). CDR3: CASRPNRDFYGYTF. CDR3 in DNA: TGTGCCAGTAGGCCCAATAGGGACTTTTATGGCTACACCTTC.

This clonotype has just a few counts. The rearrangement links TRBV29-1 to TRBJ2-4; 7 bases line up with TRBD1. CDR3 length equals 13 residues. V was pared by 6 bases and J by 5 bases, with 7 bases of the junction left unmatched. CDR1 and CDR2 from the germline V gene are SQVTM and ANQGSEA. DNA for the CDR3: TGCAGCGTGGTAGGGGGCCTGGAAAACATTCAGTACTTC. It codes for CSVVGGLENIQYF.

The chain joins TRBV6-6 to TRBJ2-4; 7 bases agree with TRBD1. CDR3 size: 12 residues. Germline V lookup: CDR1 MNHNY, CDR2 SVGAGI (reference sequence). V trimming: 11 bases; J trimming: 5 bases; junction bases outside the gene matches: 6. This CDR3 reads CAASGQENIQYF. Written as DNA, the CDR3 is TGTGCCGCAAGCGGACAGGAAAACATTCAGTACTTC.

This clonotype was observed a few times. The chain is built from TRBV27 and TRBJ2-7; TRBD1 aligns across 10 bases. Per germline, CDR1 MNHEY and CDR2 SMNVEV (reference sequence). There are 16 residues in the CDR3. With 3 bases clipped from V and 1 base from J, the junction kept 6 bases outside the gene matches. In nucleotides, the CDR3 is TGTGCCAGCAGTTTGCAGGGACAGGGGACGTCCTACGAGCAGTACTTC. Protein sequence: CASSLQGQGTSYEQYF.

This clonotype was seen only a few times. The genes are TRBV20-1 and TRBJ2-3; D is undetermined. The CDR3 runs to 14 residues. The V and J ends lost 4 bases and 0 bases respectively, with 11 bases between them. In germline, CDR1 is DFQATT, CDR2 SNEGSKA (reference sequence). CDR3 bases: TGCAGTGCTATCACAGACTTTAGCACAGATACGCAGTATTTT. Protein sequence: CSAITDFSTDTQYF.

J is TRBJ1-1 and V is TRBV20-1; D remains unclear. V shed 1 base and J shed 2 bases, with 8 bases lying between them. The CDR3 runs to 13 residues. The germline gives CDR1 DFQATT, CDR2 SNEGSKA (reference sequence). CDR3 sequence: CSARGRANTEAFF. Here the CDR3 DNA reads TGCAGTGCTAGAGGGAGAGCCAACACTGAAGCTTTCTTT.

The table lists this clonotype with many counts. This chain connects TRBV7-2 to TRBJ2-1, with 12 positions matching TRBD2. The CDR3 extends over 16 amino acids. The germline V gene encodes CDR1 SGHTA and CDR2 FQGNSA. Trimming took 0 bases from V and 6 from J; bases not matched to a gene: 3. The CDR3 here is CASSLATSGRFNEQFF. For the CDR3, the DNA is TGTGCCAGCAGCTTAGCCACTAGCGGGAGGTTCAATGAGCAGTTCTTC.

CDR3 protein: CASSLASGSVLEQFF. CDR3 DNA sequence: TGTGCCAGCAGCTTAGCGAGCGGGAGCGTACTTGAGCAGTTCTTC. V and J are TRBV11-2 and TRBJ2-1, with 8 bases aligning to TRBD2. This CDR3 has 15 residues. CDR1 and CDR2 (germline): SGHAT, FQNNGV. V lost 1 base to trimming and J lost 9 bases; unmatched junction nucleotides: 8. The full variable domain, in which reference TRBV11-2 and TRBJ2-1 provide the parts outside the CDR3, is EAGVAQSPRYKIIEKRQSVAFWCNPISGHATLYWYQQILGQGPKLLIQFQNNGVVDDSQLPKDRFSAERLKGVDSTLKIQPAKLEDSAVYLCASSLASGSVLEQFFGPGTRLTVL.

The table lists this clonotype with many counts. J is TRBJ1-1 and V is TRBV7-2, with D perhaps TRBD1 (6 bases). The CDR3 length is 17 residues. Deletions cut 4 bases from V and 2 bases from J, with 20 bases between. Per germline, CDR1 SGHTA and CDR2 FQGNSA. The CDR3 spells CASSSPGGRDYNTEAFF. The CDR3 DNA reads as TGTGCCAGCAGCTCCCCCGGGGGCAGGGACTATAACACTGAAGCTTTCTTT.

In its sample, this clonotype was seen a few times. The CDR3 DNA follows: TGTGCCACCAGCAGACGACAGAGGGACACTGAAGCTTTCTTT. Amino acids: CATSRRQRDTEAFF. V is TRBV15 and J is TRBJ1-1, with a tentative D call TRBD1 (5 bases). The CDR3 sequence is 14 residues long. Per the germline V gene, CDR1 is LNHNV and CDR2 is YYDKDF (reference sequence). Deletions cut 2 bases from V and 3 bases from J, with 10 bases between.

The DNA of the CDR3 is TGTGCCAGCAGTTACTCAGACACCCAGACTAGCGGGAGGGCAGCAGATACGCAGTATTTT. Protein sequence: CASSYSDTQTSGRAADTQYF. The chain recombines TRBV6-5 with TRBJ2-3; 14 nucleotides agree with TRBD2. Germline CDR1 is MNHEY and CDR2 is SVGAGI. Trimming took 0 bases from V and 4 from J; bases not matched to a gene: 12. This CDR3 is 20 amino acids long.

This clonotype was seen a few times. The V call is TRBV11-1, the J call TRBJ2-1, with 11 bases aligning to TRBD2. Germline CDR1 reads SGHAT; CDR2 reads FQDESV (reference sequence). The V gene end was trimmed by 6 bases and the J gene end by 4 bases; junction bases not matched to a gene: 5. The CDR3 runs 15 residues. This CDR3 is CASRSGLAGYNEQFF. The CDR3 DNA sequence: TGTGCCAGCAGGTCCGGACTAGCGGGTTACAATGAGCAGTTCTTC.

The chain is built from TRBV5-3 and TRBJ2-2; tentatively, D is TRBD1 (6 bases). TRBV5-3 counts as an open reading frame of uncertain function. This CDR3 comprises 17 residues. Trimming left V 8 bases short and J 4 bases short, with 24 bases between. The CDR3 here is CASSPQTPGHPTGELFF. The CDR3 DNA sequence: TGTGCCAGCAGTCCCCAGACCCCGGGACACCCCACCGGGGAGCTGTTTTTT.

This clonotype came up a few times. In DNA form, the CDR3 reads TGTGCCAGCAGCTTAGAGACTAGCGGGGGTTACGAGCAGTACTTC. This translates into CASSLETSGGYEQYF. The genes are TRBV7-9 and TRBJ2-7, with 12 bases lining up with TRBD2. The germline V gene has CDR1 SEHNR and CDR2 FQNEAQ (reference sequence). The CDR3 runs to 15 residues. V lost 1 base, J lost 4 bases, and 2 bases stayed unmatched.

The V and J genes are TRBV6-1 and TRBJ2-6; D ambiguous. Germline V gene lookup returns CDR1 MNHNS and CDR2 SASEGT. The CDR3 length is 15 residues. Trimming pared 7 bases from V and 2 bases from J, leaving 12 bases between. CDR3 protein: CASTGMGTGANVLTF. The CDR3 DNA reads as TGTGCCAGCACCGGAATGGGGACTGGGGCCAACGTCCTGACTTTC.

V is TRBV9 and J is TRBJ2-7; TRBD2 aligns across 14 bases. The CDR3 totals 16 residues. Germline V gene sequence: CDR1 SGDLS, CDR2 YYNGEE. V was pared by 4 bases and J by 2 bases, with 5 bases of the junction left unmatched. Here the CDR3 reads CASSSGTSGSAYEQYF. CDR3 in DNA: TGTGCCAGCAGCTCCGGGACTAGCGGGAGCGCCTACGAGCAGTACTTC.

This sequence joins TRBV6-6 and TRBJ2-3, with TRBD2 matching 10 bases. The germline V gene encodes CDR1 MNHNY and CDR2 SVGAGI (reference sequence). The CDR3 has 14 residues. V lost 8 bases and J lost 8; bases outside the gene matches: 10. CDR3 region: CASQGGSGRLTQYF. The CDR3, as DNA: TGTGCCAGCCAAGGGGGTAGCGGGAGGCTTACGCAGTATTTT.

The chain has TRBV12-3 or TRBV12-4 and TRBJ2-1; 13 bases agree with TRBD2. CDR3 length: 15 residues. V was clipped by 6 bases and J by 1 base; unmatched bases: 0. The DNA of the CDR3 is TGTGCCAGCAGGGGACTAGCGGGATCCTACAATGAGCAGTTCTTC. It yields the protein CASRGLAGSYNEQFF.

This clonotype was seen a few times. CDR3 amino acids: CASSFQGSNYGYTF. For the CDR3, the DNA is TGTGCCAGCAGTTTCCAGGGTTCTAACTATGGCTACACCTTC. The rearrangement uses TRBV12-3 or TRBV12-4 and TRBJ1-2; possible D gene TRBD1, 5 bases. Trimming stripped 3 bases from V and 0 bases from J, with 8 bases between. CDR3 size: 14 residues.

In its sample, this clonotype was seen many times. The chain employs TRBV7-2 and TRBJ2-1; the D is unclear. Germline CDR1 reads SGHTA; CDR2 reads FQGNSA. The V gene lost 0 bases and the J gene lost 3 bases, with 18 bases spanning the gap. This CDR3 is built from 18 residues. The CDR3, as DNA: TGTGCCAGCAGCTTAGCGATGAGTTCCCCAACTCTCTACAATGAGCAGTTCTTC. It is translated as CASSLAMSSPTLYNEQFF.

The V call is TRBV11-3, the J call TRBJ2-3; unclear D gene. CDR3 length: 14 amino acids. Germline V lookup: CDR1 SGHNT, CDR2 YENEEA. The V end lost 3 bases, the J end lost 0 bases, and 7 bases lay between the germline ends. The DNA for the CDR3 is TGTGCCAGCAGCTTTCTATCTAGCACAGATACGCAGTATTTT. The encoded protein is CASSFLSSTDTQYF.

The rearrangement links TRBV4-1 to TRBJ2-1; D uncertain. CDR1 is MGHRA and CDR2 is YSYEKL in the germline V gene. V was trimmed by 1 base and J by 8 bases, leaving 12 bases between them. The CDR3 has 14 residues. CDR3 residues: CASSQGSRSYEQFF. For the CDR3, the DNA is TGCGCCAGCAGCCAAGGATCCCGCAGCTATGAGCAGTTCTTC.

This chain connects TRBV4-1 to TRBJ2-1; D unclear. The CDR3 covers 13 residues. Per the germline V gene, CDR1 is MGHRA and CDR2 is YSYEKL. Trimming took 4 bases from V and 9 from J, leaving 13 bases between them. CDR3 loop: CASSLPLEPEQFF. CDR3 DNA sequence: TGCGCCAGCAGCCTGCCGCTAGAACCTGAGCAGTTCTTC.